This T cell receptor beta chain was found in a study of blood T cell repertoires in COVID-19. In the study overall: Italy, Spain and the United States were the sources of the convalescent and acute COVID-19 samples. The cDNA or gDNA used as material had been derived from T cells, B-cell-depleted T cells, or PBMCs.

The CDR3 consists of 16 residues. V lost 8 bases to trimming and J lost 9 bases, with 22 bases between them. Looked up from germline, CDR1 is KGHDR and CDR2 is SFDVKD. Authors' methods: Amplification with reference gene primers provided the estimates of nucleated cell counts. Using immunoSEQ multiplex PCR, the repertoire was profiled, and TCRdb retains in-frame clones only, with some absent. The DNA was the basis for D and trimming; V, J and clone size are from that table. The sample contains 210,000 or so clones, 86% of which appear only once. The chain uses TRBV24-1 and TRBJ1-6; D is undetermined. Material: peripheral blood. The TCR originated in a man in his forties or fifties with acute or convalescent COVID-19. The CDR3 protein is CATTPDRGPTGSPLHF. The CDR3 DNA sequence: TGTGCCACCACCCCCGATAGAGGGCCGACCGGTTCACCCCTCCACTTT.